This T cell receptor (beta chain) was identified during a study of T cells in localized non-small cell lung cancer. The protocol was immunoSEQ multiplex PCR, while the TCRdb copy is restricted to in-frame clones and leaves out a portion. The profile covers 75,000 to 80,000 clones, with approximately 80% appearing a single time and 8% to 10% taken by the ten largest. The CDR3 loop spans 13 amino acids. V lost 6 bases, J lost 6 bases, and 14 bases lay in between. The germline gives CDR1 ENHRY, CDR2 SYGVKD. The specimen comprised peripheral blood, sampled before any cancer treatment. V gene TRBV10-3 combines with J gene TRBJ1-2; no clear D gene. The source of this sequence is an older female donor with stage I lung adenocarcinoma. CDR3 loop: CAIRDDPGNGYTF. In nucleotides, the CDR3 is TGTGCCATCAGAGATGACCCAGGAAATGGCTACACCTTC.